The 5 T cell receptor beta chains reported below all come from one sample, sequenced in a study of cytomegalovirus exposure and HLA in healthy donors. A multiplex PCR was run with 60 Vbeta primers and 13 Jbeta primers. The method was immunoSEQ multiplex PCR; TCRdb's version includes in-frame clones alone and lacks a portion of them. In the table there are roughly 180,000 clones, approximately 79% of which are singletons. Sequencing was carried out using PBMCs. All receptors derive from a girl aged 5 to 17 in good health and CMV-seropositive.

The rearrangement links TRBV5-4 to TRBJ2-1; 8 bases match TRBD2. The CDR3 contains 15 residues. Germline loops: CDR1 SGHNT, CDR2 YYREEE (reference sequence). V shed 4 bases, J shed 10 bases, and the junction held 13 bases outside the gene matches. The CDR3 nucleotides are TGTGCCAGCAGCGCCGTTGGCGGGGGGTCTCAGGAGCAGTTCTTC. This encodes CASSAVGGGSQEQFF. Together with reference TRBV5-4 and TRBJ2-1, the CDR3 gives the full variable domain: ETGVTQSPTHLIKTRGQQVTLRCSSQSGHNTVSWYQQALGQGPQFIFQYYREEENGRGNFPPRFSGLQFPNYSSELNVNALELDDSALYLCASSAVGGGSQEQFFGPGTRLTVL.

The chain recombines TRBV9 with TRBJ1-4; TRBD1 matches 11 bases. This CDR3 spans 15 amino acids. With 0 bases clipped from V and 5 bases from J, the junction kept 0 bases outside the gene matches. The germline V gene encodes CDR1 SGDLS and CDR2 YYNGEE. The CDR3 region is CASSVGDRGNEKLFF. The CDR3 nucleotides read TGTGCCAGCAGCGTAGGGGACAGGGGGAATGAAAAACTGTTTTTT.

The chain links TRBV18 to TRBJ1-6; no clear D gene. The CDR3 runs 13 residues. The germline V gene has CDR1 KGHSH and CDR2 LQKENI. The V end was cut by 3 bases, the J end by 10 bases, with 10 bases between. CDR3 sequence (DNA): TGTGCCAGCTCACCGGGAGCCGGGTCACCCCTCCACTTT. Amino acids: CASSPGAGSPLHF.

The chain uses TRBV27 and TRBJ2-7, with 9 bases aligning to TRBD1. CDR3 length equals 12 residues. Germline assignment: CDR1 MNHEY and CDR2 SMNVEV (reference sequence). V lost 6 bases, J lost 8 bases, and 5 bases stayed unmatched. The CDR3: CASRETGGQQYF. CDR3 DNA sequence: TGTGCCAGCAGGGAAACAGGGGGCCAGCAGTACTTC.

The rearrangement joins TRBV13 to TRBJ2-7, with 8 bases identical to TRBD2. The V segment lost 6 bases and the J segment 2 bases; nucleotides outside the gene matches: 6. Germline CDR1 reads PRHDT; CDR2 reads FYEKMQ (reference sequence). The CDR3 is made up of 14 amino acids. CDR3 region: CASRFSGVPYEQYF. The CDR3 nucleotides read TGTGCCAGCAGATTTAGCGGGGTACCCTACGAGCAGTACTTC.